This T cell receptor beta chain was sequenced for a study of blood T cell repertoires in COVID-19. Study background: The study drew acute and convalescent COVID-19 samples from the United States, Italy and Spain.

Sequencing used immunoSEQ multiplex PCR; TCRdb keeps in-frame clones, though not all of them. The data contain under 450,000 clones, about 89% of them singletons. This sequence was found in a woman aged 40 to 50 who had been exposed to COVID-19. The sequenced material came from PBMCs or T cells enriched from blood (not recorded which).

DNA for the CDR3: TGTGCCAAGCCACGGTATAGCACCGGGGAGCTGTTTTTT. Translation gives CAKPRYSTGELFF. The V gene is TRBV21-1, the J gene TRBJ2-2; the table's TRBD2 call for D was not verified on the DNA. TRBV21-1 is a listed pseudogene. This CDR3 is built from 13 residues.